A selection of T cell receptor beta chains follows, all from one sample in a study of T cells after somatic rescue of genetic block. Sequenced by immunoSEQ multiplex PCR; TCRdb stores in-frame clones only, minus some. The sample holds just over 14,000 clones; around three quarters are singletons and the top ten take 14%. Material for sequencing was peripheral blood mononuclear cells (PBMCs). These TCRs come from a boy between 10 and 17 years old. Each CDR3 is given with its conserved first and last residue. D genes are given only for firm matches. Size tells how often a clone was seen (once, few, many) or the class of an expanded clone, and some rows leave it out.

D	V	size	J	DNA	CDR3
NA	TRBV30	NA	TRBJ2-7	TGTGCCTGGAGTGGAATGGGCCCTTACGAGCAGTACTTC	CAWSGMGPYEQYF
TRBD2	TRBV6-5	medium-sized	TRBJ2-7	TGTGCCAGCAGTTACCCGGGAGGCGAGCAGTACTTC	CASSYPGGEQYF
NA	TRBV21-1	NA	TRBJ2-1	TGTGCCAGCAGCGAGCAGTTCTTC	CASSEQFF
NA	TRBV5-1	NA	TRBJ1-1	TGCGCCAGCAGCTTAAGTGGGGCTGAAGCTTTCTTT	CASSLSGAEAFF
TRBD2	TRBV7-6	NA	TRBJ2-3	TGTGCCAGCAGCTCAAGACTAGCGGGAGGGGCAGATACGCAGTATTTT	CASSSRLAGGADTQYF
TRBD1	TRBV5-1	NA	TRBJ2-5	TGCGCCAGCAGGCCCGAAGGCCGACAGGGGTGGCAAGAGACCCAGTACTTC	CASRPEGRQGWQETQYF
TRBD1	TRBV28	NA	TRBJ1-6	TGTGCCAGCAGTTTTTCCGGGACAGGGTATTCACCCCTCCACTTT	CASSFSGTGYSPLHF
NA	TRBV5-1	NA	TRBJ1-1	TGCGCCAGCAGCCCGACGGGACCGTCCACTGAAGCTTTCTTT	CASSPTGPSTEAFF
NA	TRBV19	NA	TRBJ1-1	TGTGCCAGTAGTCCGCGACACTTAGATAGCACTGAAGCTTTCTTT	CASSPRHLDSTEAFF
NA	TRBV19	few	TRBJ2-1	TGTGCCAGTAGTATGGGGTTTGGGGATGAGCAGTTCTTC	CASSMGFGDEQFF
NA	TRBV28	NA	TRBJ2-6	TGTGCCAGCAGTCCGGCAGGGGAACACGTTGTTGGGGCCAACGTCCTGACTTTC	CASSPAGEHVVGANVLTF
TRBD2	TRBV14	NA	TRBJ2-7	TGTGCCAGCAGCCAAGTTGGACTAGCGGGGTACGAGCAGTACTTC	CASSQVGLAGYEQYF
NA	TRBV11-3	few	TRBJ2-7	TGTGCCAGCAGCTTACAGGTCCCCTCCTACGAGCAGTACTTC	CASSLQVPSYEQYF
TRBD1	TRBV6-5	NA	TRBJ1-1	TGTGCCAGCAGCCCGAGGGACAGGGCCGGTAAAGCTTTCTTT	CASSPRDRAGKAFF
NA	TRBV10-3	NA	TRBJ1-1	TGTGCCATCAGTGAGTCAGGAACTGTGAACACTGAAGCTTTCTTT	CAISESGTVNTEAFF
NA	TRBV28	NA	TRBJ1-3	TGTGCCAGCAGTTTACGCCTACCCCCTGGAAACACCATATATTTT	CASSLRLPPGNTIYF
NA	TRBV25-1	once	TRBJ2-1	TGTGCCAGCAGTAAGGGTAACTCCTACAATGAGCAGTTCTTC	CASSKGNSYNEQFF
NA	TRBV27	once	TRBJ2-3	TGTGCCATCAGACTCACAGATACGCAGTATTTT	CAIRLTDTQYF
NA	TRBV28	NA	TRBJ1-6	TGTGCCAGCAGGAAGGGTGGCTCACCCCTCCACTTT	CASRKGGSPLHF